What follows are 11 T cell receptor beta chains derived from one specimen sequenced in a study of T cells in Graves' hyperthyroidism and ophthalmopathy. Regions amplified from RNA transcripts were the TCR beta CDR3 regions. The HTBI set primed first-round TCR CDR3 RT-PCR. TCRdb passed the multiplex PCR reads through MiXCR, listing each CDR3 protein once. The sample includes around 340,000 distinct CDR3 sequences, over 15% of them seen just once. Sequenced input: blood. The receptors shown here come from a woman aged 40 to 50 with Graves' ophthalmopathy.

With respect to this clonotype: The junction and the germline gene differ at one end; a read error may be behind it. The chain carries TRBV5-1 and TRBJ1-1; no clear D gene. This CDR3 has 16 residues. Germline V gene data show CDR1 as SGHRS and CDR2 as YFSETQ. CDR3 sequence: CASRQTGRWQVTEASF. CDR3 nucleotide sequence: TGCGCCAGCAGACAGACCGGCCGCTGGCAGGTCACTGAAGCTTCCTTT.

V is TRBV7-2 and J is TRBJ2-3; D is unresolved. The CDR3 totals 16 residues. Germline V gives CDR1 SGHTA, CDR2 FQGNSA. V lost 1 base and J lost 2, with 13 bases in between. CDR3 region: CASSLGLPDSTDTQYF. The DNA for the CDR3 is TGTGCCAGCAGCTTAGGGCTACCGGATTCCACAGATACGCAGTATTTT.

This clonotype was detected ten times or more. The chain is built from TRBV4-3 and TRBJ1-1; D gene unclear. There are 16 residues in the CDR3. Deletions cut 0 bases from V and 3 bases from J, with 14 bases between. Germline V gives CDR1 LGHNA, CDR2 YSLEER. This CDR3 reads CASSQDNLEGDTEAFF. CDR3 nucleotides: TGCGCCAGCAGCCAAGATAATCTGGAGGGAGACACTGAAGCTTTCTTT.

The table lists this clonotype with a few counts. The V and J genes are TRBV30 and TRBJ1-5; no firm D call. CDR1 GTSNPN and CDR2 SVGIG come from the germline V gene (reference sequence). The germline V and J ends were trimmed by 5 bases and 6 bases, with 20 bases remaining between them. The CDR3 extends over 15 amino acids. CDR3: CAWARTGFLSQPQHF. The CDR3 DNA is TGTGCCTGGGCCCGGACGGGGTTTTTGTCTCAGCCCCAGCATTTT.

This clonotype was counted ten times or more. The chain employs TRBV18 and TRBJ2-5; the D is unclear. The CDR3 contains 12 residues. V lost 3 bases, J lost 0 bases, and 2 bases lay in between. Germline assignment: CDR1 KGHSH and CDR2 LQKENI. CDR3 residues: CASSPNQETQYF. The CDR3 DNA sequence: TGTGCCAGCTCACCCAACCAAGAGACCCAGTACTTC.

On this clonotype: A much larger clone is a single base away; this may be a read error. The CDR3 nucleotides read TGTGCCAGCAGACCGAGGGCTACTCAAGAGACCCAGTACTTC. Translating it yields CASRPRATQETQYF. The V and J genes are TRBV28 and TRBJ2-5, with a possible D match to TRBD2 (5 bases). The germline V gene encodes CDR1 MDHEN and CDR2 SYDVKM. The ends were cut back, 6 bases at V and 2 bases at J, with 13 bases in the middle. This CDR3 comprises 14 residues.

This clonotype has a handful of counts. V gene TRBV4-1 combines with J gene TRBJ2-2; 9 nucleotides agree with TRBD1. The CDR3 runs to 16 residues. CDR1 MGHRA and CDR2 YSYEKL come from the germline V gene. V lost 3 bases, J lost 6 bases, and 8 bases stayed unmatched. CDR3 DNA sequence: TGCGCCAGCAGCCATCCGGGACAGGGCTCGTCCGGGGAGCTGTTTTTT. Translation gives CASSHPGQGSSGELFF.

As concerns this clonotype: A read error may explain this, as a much larger clone is one base away. This sequence joins TRBV19 and TRBJ1-2; D gene ambiguous. Germline values: CDR1 LNHDA, CDR2 SQIVND (reference sequence). The CDR3 is made up of 13 amino acids. CDR3 nucleotide sequence: TGTGCCAGAAGTATCCGGGCCCCCTATGGCTACACCTTC. Translating it yields CARSIRAPYGYTF.

The V call is TRBV11-2, the J call TRBJ2-7; 7 bases are a match to TRBD1. Germline V CDR1 and CDR2: SGHAT, FQNNGV. After removal of 5 bases from V and 1 base from J, the junction contained 8 bases not matched to a gene. The CDR3 has 15 residues. The CDR3 nucleotides read TGTGCCAGCAGCATACCGGGACAGCGTTCCTACGAGCAGTACTTC. This encodes CASSIPGQRSYEQYF.

This clonotype was counted ten times or more. This chain uses TRBV6-1 with TRBJ1-6; D is unclear. V lost 5 bases and J 10 bases, leaving 12 bases between the germline ends. The V gene's germline CDR1 is MNHNS and CDR2 SASEGT. The CDR3 has 13 residues. The CDR3, as DNA: TGTGCCAGCAGTCGTAAGAGGGAATCACCCCTCCACTTT. It specifies CASSRKRESPLHF.

The sample holds a few counts of this clonotype. The CDR3 nucleotides read TGCGCCAGCAGCCAAGATGGGGCAATTAACTATGGCTACACCTTC. Residues: CASSQDGAINYGYTF. V gene TRBV4-1 combines with J gene TRBJ1-2; D might be TRBD1 (5 bases). The CDR3 contains 15 residues. V was shortened by 0 bases and J by 1 base, with 9 bases between the two germline ends. Germline V CDR1 and CDR2: MGHRA, YSYEKL.